These 29 T cell receptor beta chains share one sample of origin, sequenced in a study of blood T cell repertoires in COVID-19. Measured with immunoSEQ multiplex PCR; TCRdb has only the in-frame clones, and not every one. Found here are roughly 150,000 clones, approximately 91% of them singletons; the top ten hold roughly 4.5%. The sequencing input was peripheral blood. The receptors originated from a man aged 18-30 years with COVID-19, enrolled during active disease.

V usage is TRBV9 and J usage is TRBJ1-1; possible D gene TRBD1, 6 bases. The CDR3 is 15 residues long. Trimming left V 4 bases short and J 2 bases short, with 15 bases between. Germline V lookup: CDR1 SGDLS, CDR2 YYNGEE. The DNA for the CDR3 is TGTGCCAGCAGCCCACCACAGGGAAAAAACACTGAAGCTTTCTTT. Protein: CASSPPQGKNTEAFF.

The chain links TRBV19 to TRBJ1-5; TRBD1 matches 8 bases. Trimming cost V 8 bases and J 2 bases; bases outside gene matches: 5. Germline V gene data show CDR1 as LNHDA and CDR2 as SQIVND (reference sequence). The CDR3 sequence is 14 residues long. The CDR3 sequence: CASSQGAGNQPQHF. CDR3 nucleotide sequence: TGTGCCAGTTCGCAGGGGGCGGGCAATCAGCCCCAGCATTTT.

V gene TRBV19 combines with J gene TRBJ2-1; TRBD2 agrees at 11 bases. This CDR3 has 16 amino acids. Germline CDR1 and CDR2: LNHDA and SQIVND (reference sequence). J was trimmed by 7 bases and V by 7 bases; bases with no gene match: 12. The CDR3 is CASTDGGASGRNEQFF. CDR3 DNA: TGTGCCAGTACCGATGGGGGGGCTAGCGGGAGGAATGAGCAGTTCTTC.

The V call is TRBV19, the J call TRBJ2-1; D gene uncertain. The CDR3 runs to 14 residues. Trimming cost V 9 bases and J 1 base, with 13 bases left between them. Per germline, CDR1 LNHDA and CDR2 SQIVND (reference sequence). The CDR3 spells CASSPVISYNEQFF. In nucleotides, the CDR3 is TGTGCCAGCTCCCCCGTTATTTCCTACAATGAGCAGTTCTTC.

This chain uses TRBV27 with TRBJ2-7; 10 nucleotides line up with TRBD2. Trimming removed 4 bases from V and 2 bases from J; junction bases left unmatched: 5. CDR1 MNHEY and CDR2 SMNVEV come from the germline V gene (reference sequence). The CDR3 has 15 residues. CDR3 bases: TGTGCCAGCAGTTCGACTAGCGGGCCTACCTACGAGCAGTACTTC. Protein product: CASSSTSGPTYEQYF.

The chain uses TRBV10-3 and TRBJ2-7; 7 bases fit TRBD1. Germline V gene data show CDR1 as ENHRY and CDR2 as SYGVKD. V lost 5 bases to trimming and J lost 3 bases; unmatched junction nucleotides: 1. The CDR3 loop spans 12 amino acids. CDR3 protein: CAISRQGYEQYF. DNA of the CDR3: TGTGCCATCAGTAGACAGGGCTACGAGCAGTACTTC.

This chain uses TRBV9 with TRBJ1-4; perhaps TRBD1 as D (6 bases). Per germline, CDR1 SGDLS and CDR2 YYNGEE. Trimming removed 4 bases at V and 6 bases at J, with 13 bases between. The CDR3 is 14 amino acids. CDR3 residues: CASSPGGGDEKLFF. CDR3 bases: TGTGCCAGCAGCCCCGGGGGGGGCGATGAAAAACTGTTTTTT.

The CDR3 region is CASTLAWGHPEAFF. The CDR3 coding sequence is TGTGCCAGTACCTTGGCGTGGGGACACCCTGAAGCTTTCTTT. The genes are TRBV19 and TRBJ1-1, with a weak D call TRBD1 (6 bases). V was cut by 7 bases and J by 6 bases, with 18 bases left in between. Germline CDR1 is LNHDA and CDR2 is SQIVND (reference sequence). CDR3 length equals 14 residues.

This chain joins TRBV7-6 and TRBJ2-2; D remains unclear. CDR1 is SGHVS and CDR2 is FNYEAQ in the germline V gene. V was pared by 5 bases and J by 4 bases, with 14 bases between. CDR3 length: 15 amino acids. CDR3 nucleotide sequence: TGTGCCAGCAGCCCTGAGAGTGGTAGCACCGGGGAGCTGTTTTTT. It codes for CASSPESGSTGELFF.

V is TRBV14 and J is TRBJ2-3; a weak D match, TRBD1 (5 bases). Per the germline V gene, CDR1 is SGHDN and CDR2 is FVKESK. V lost 1 base and J 0 bases, leaving 8 bases between the germline ends. The CDR3 sequence is 15 residues long. CDR3 bases: TGTGCCAGCAGCCAAGTTGGGGCGAGCACAGATACGCAGTATTTT. This translates into CASSQVGASTDTQYF.

The chain employs TRBV30 and TRBJ2-4; D may be TRBD1 (6 bases). V was shortened by 5 bases and J by 4 bases, with 9 bases between the two germline ends. Germline CDR1 is GTSNPN and CDR2 is SVGIG (reference sequence). This CDR3 region has 12 residues. The chain's CDR3 is CAWAGAKNIQYF. The CDR3 DNA follows: TGTGCCTGGGCAGGGGCTAAAAACATTCAGTACTTC.

V gene TRBV25-1 combines with J gene TRBJ2-3, with TRBD2 as a possible D gene (5 bases). V was cut by 4 bases and J by 2 bases, with 13 bases left in between. Germline V gene data show CDR1 as MGHDK and CDR2 as SYGVNS. The CDR3 is 15 amino acids. This CDR3 reads CASSVALGVTDTQYF. The CDR3 region has the DNA TGTGCCAGCAGTGTAGCCCTCGGGGTCACAGATACGCAGTATTTT.

The chain recombines TRBV30 with TRBJ1-6; TRBD1 matches at 7 bases. The CDR3 totals 14 residues. V gave up 5 bases and J gave up 7 bases; unmatched junction bases: 8. Per the germline V gene, CDR1 is GTSNPN and CDR2 is SVGIG (reference sequence). The CDR3 region is CAWGLLTGNSPLHF. CDR3 bases: TGTGCCTGGGGGCTACTGACAGGGAATTCACCCCTCCACTTT.

CDR3 sequence reads: CASRKDRGTGNTIYF. Here the CDR3 DNA reads TGTGCCAGCAGAAAAGACAGGGGGACTGGAAACACCATATATTTT. This chain uses TRBV6-5 with TRBJ1-3, with 9 bases lining up with TRBD1. Germline-derived CDR1 and CDR2 are MNHEY and SVGAGI. CDR3 length: 15 amino acids. J gave up 2 bases and V 6 bases, and 5 bases lay outside the gene matches.

The sample holds a few counts of this clone. This chain uses TRBV2 with TRBJ2-7, with 8 bases identical to TRBD1. J lost 1 base, V lost 3 bases, and 2 bases had no gene match. This CDR3 is built from 14 residues. CDR1 and CDR2 from the germline V gene are SNHLY and FYNNEI. CDR3 DNA: TGTGCCAGCAGTGACAGGGGGCCATCCTACGAGCAGTACTTC. Translating gives CASSDRGPSYEQYF. The complete variable domain, with remaining parts taken from reference TRBV2 and TRBJ2-7, reads EPEVTQTPSHQVTQMGQEVILRCVPISNHLYFYWYRQILGQKVEFLVSFYNNEISEKSEIFDDQFSVERPDGSNFTLKIRSTKLEDSAMYFCASSDRGPSYEQYFGPGTRLTVT.

The chain employs TRBV7-8 and TRBJ2-7; 7 nucleotides match TRBD2. This CDR3 is 14 amino acids long. The J segment lost 4 bases and the V segment lost 3 bases, leaving 6 bases of the junction unmatched. Germline CDR1 and CDR2: SGHVS and FQNEAQ. The CDR3 nucleotides are TGTGCCAGCAGCTTTTCTGGCGGGAGTTACGAGCAGTACTTC. It specifies CASSFSGGSYEQYF.

The rearrangement links TRBV20-1 to TRBJ2-1; perhaps TRBD2 as D (5 bases). The CDR3 has 11 residues. Trimming took 0 bases from V and 15 from J, leaving 12 bases between them. In germline, CDR1 is DFQATT, CDR2 SNEGSKA (reference sequence). The CDR3 sequence is CSARDEGKLFF. The CDR3, as DNA: TGCAGTGCTAGAGATGAGGGAAAACTGTTCTTC.

V is TRBV5-6 and J is TRBJ2-2, with D perhaps matching TRBD2 (5 bases). Germline CDR1 SGHDT, CDR2 YYEEEE. V dropped 3 bases and J dropped 2 bases, with 8 bases sitting between them. The CDR3 is made up of 14 amino acids. Written as DNA, the CDR3 is TGTGCCAGCAGCTACGGACTTAACACCGGGGAGCTGTTTTTT. The encoded protein is CASSYGLNTGELFF.

The chain recombines TRBV6-2 or TRBV6-3 with TRBJ1-5; the D gene is possibly TRBD1 (5 bases). Germline V gives CDR1 MNHEY, CDR2 SVGEGT. The ends were cut back, 4 bases at V and 2 bases at J, with 9 bases in the middle. The CDR3 is 14 residues long. CDR3 nucleotides: TGTGCCAGCAGTTGGCAGGGTGGCAATCAGCCCCAGCATTTT. Amino acid sequence: CASSWQGGNQPQHF.

The gene calls are TRBV5-1 and TRBJ2-1; 7 bases match TRBD1. Unmatched junction bases numbered 9, after V lost 0 bases and J lost 6 bases. The CDR3 extends over 16 amino acids. Per the germline V gene, CDR1 is SGHRS and CDR2 is YFSETQ. The CDR3 reads CASSLALDRYLNEQFF. The CDR3, as DNA: TGCGCCAGCAGCTTGGCACTGGACAGGTATCTCAATGAGCAGTTCTTC.

This clone was seen just once. The chain recombines TRBV6-5 with TRBJ2-7, with TRBD1 matching over 9 bases. V dropped 6 bases and J dropped 7; count of bases not matched to a gene: 13. The CDR3 totals 15 residues. From germline, CDR1 is MNHEY and CDR2 SVGAGI. The CDR3 DNA follows: TGTGCCAGCAGATTACCCGGGACAGGGTCAGGGGAGCAGTACTTC. Translated: CASRLPGTGSGEQYF.

This chain connects TRBV6-5 to TRBJ2-2; no definite D call. Germline CDR1 reads MNHEY; CDR2 reads SVGAGI. V shed 7 bases and J shed 3 bases, with 9 bases lying between them. CDR3 size: 13 residues. The DNA of the CDR3 is TGTGCCAGCAAGAGGAGTTACACCGGGGAGCTGTTTTTT. Translated: CASKRSYTGELFF.

This sequence joins TRBV5-6 and TRBJ2-7; D is uncertain. Trimming left V 0 bases short and J 2 bases short, with 9 bases between. The CDR3 contains 14 residues. In germline, CDR1 is SGHDT, CDR2 YYEEEE. DNA for the CDR3: TGTGCCAGCAGCTTGGGCAGGTCCCCCTACGAGCAGTACTTC. Translated: CASSLGRSPYEQYF.

CDR3 bases: TGTGCCAGCAGCCCCGGACTAGCGAGGAACGAGCAGTACTTC. It specifies CASSPGLARNEQYF. V and J are TRBV3-1 (or the pseudogene TRBV3-2) and TRBJ2-7; 9 positions match TRBD2. Germline loops: CDR1 LGHDT, CDR2 YNNKEL (reference sequence). The CDR3 runs 14 residues. J lost 5 bases, V lost 4 bases, and 6 bases had no gene match.

The chain employs TRBV9 and TRBJ1-5; maybe TRBD1 (6 bases). The CDR3 is 14 amino acids. CDR1 and CDR2 from the germline V gene are SGDLS and YYNGEE. Trimming left V 7 bases short and J 4 bases short, with 15 bases between. CDR3 residues: CASSGGARNQPQHF. The CDR3 region has the DNA TGTGCCAGCTCGGGGGGGGCTCGAAATCAGCCCCAGCATTTT. Together with reference TRBV9 and TRBJ1-5, the CDR3 gives the full variable domain: DSGVTQTPKHLITATGQRVTLRCSPRSGDLSVYWYQQSLDQGLQFLIQYYNGEERAKGNILERFSAQQFPDLHSELNLSSLELGDSALYFCASSGGARNQPQHFGDGTRLSIL.

CDR3 amino acids: CASREGQKYGYTF. CDR3 sequence (DNA): TGTGCCAGCAGAGAGGGACAGAAGTATGGCTACACCTTC. The chain employs TRBV12-3 or TRBV12-4 and TRBJ1-2; 7 nucleotides match TRBD1. V lost 6 bases to trimming and J lost 5 bases; unmatched junction nucleotides: 6. The CDR3 covers 13 residues.

The chain has TRBV18 and TRBJ2-7; 9 bases agree with TRBD1. Germline V gives CDR1 KGHSH, CDR2 LQKENI. V lost 3 bases, J lost 3 bases, and 9 bases stayed unmatched. The CDR3 loop spans 16 amino acids. The CDR3 loop reads CASSPRQGERFYEQYF. The CDR3 DNA follows: TGTGCCAGCTCACCCAGACAGGGGGAAAGGTTCTACGAGCAGTACTTC.

The V gene is TRBV7-9, the J gene TRBJ1-1; D gene unclear. Germline CDR1 and CDR2: SEHNR and FQNEAQ (reference sequence). V was pared by 3 bases and J by 6 bases, with 11 bases between. This CDR3 is built from 13 residues. The CDR3 DNA is TGTGCCAGCAGCTTGAGTGCCCCCGCTGAAGCTTTCTTT. This codes for CASSLSAPAEAFF.

The CDR3 coding sequence is TGTGCCAGCAGCCCTTTAAGAGAGGGCCCGCTTTACGAGCAGTACTTC. Translating it yields CASSPLREGPLYEQYF. The chain links TRBV7-9 to TRBJ2-7; possible D gene TRBD2, 5 bases. CDR3 size: 16 residues. Germline CDR1 is SEHNR and CDR2 is FQNEAQ (reference sequence). Trimming stripped 5 bases from V and 4 bases from J, with 21 bases between. Full variable domain (remainder filled in from reference TRBV7-9 and TRBJ2-7): DTGVSQNPRHKITKRGQNVTFRCDPISEHNRLYWYRQTLGQGPEFLTYFQNEAQLEKSRLLSDRFSAERPKGSFSTLEIQRTEQGDSAMYLCASSPLREGPLYEQYFGPGTRLTVT.